What follows is one TCR beta chain and its context. Its antigen is currently unknown. Template switching added a universal primer binding site, and final cDNA carried unique molecular identifiers. TCRdb independently ran MiXCR on the 5' RACE reads; one entry per CDR3 protein. The sample has 400,000 to 550,000 distinct CDR3 sequences; around 15% are singletons. The sample originates from a study of identical twins. Study conclusions and caveats: With beta out-of-frame sequences, excess sharing by twins was weaker. With abundant cord blood beta clonotypes, insertions were fewer; memory repertoires showed no such pattern.

The CDR3 sequence is 12 residues long. Germline V lookup: CDR1 SNHLY, CDR2 FYNNEI. Trimming at V came to 4 bases and at J to 10 bases, leaving 3 bases not matched to a gene. In addition, the sample was reused for a study of yellow fever vaccine responses in identical twins. That report notes: The authors reported partly convergent, partly personalized vaccine responses in identical twins.

The chain couples TRBV2 to TRBJ1-2, with 10 bases fitting TRBD1. Sequencing used CD4+ T cells sorted from blood. This TCR derives from a woman aged 18-29 years in good health. The CDR3 loop reads CASSGDRGYYTF. The DNA of the CDR3 is TGTGCCAGCAGTGGGGACAGGGGTTACTACACCTTC.